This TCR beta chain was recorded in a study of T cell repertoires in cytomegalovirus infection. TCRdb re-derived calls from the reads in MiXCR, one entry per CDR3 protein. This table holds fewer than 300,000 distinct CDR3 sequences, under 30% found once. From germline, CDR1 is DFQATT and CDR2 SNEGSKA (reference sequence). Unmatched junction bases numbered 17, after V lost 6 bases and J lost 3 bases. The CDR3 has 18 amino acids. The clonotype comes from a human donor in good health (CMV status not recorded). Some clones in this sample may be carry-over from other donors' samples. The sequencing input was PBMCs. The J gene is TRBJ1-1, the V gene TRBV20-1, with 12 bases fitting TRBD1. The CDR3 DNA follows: TGCAGTGCCGTCGCACCCCGGGACAGGGGGCGATGGTACACTGAAGCTTTCTTT. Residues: CSAVAPRDRGRWYTEAFF.